This T cell receptor beta chain was identified in a study of breast tumors, draining lymph nodes, adjacent tissues. Findings of the study overall: Most tumor T cells seemingly derive from lymph node, then expand in tumor. That most tumor T cells come from lymph nodes remained unproven. Luminal-like breast cancer showed significantly higher tumor–nontumor repertoire similarity than basal-like. Compared with lymph nodes, tumors were less diverse; compared with nontumor tissue, more.

As concerns this clonotype: Its antigen remains unidentified. This may be a read error: a much more frequent sequence differs by one nucleotide.

The CDR3 contains 13 residues. Germline values: CDR1 DFQATT, CDR2 SNEGSKA (reference sequence). TCRdb itself ran the multiplex PCR reads through MiXCR, one entry per CDR3 protein. The table includes some 47,000 distinct CDR3 sequences, 42% detected once. This TCR was recovered from a female donor with breast cancer. Some clones in this sample may be carry-over from other donors' samples. The gene calls are TRBV20-1 and TRBJ2-4, with TRBD2 as a possible D gene (5 bases). The sample taken for sequencing was breast tumor tissue. The CDR3 DNA reads as TGCAGTACATACCGGACTTCCGACAACACTCAGTACTTC. It yields the protein CSTYRTSDNTQYF.